The 32 T cell receptor beta chains listed next were all sequenced from one sample in a study of tumor-infiltrating lymphocytes in primary liver carcinoma. Germline DNA was extracted alongside blood RNA, which was obtained from unsorted whole blood. Production of TCR beta cDNA used roughly 500 ng total RNA together with a constant-region primer. Nested multiplex PCR, run for three rounds with slightly modified ARM-PCR, yielded TCR beta libraries. TRBV1-TRBV30 forward primers paired with a C-beta reverse primer drove the first two PCR rounds, about 10 cycles each. TCRdb called the multiplex PCR reads again in MiXCR, with one record for every CDR3 protein. Altogether 330,000 or so distinct CDR3 sequences are present, around three fifths being singletons, with the ten largest covering under 8.5%. The sample taken for sequencing was peripheral blood. These receptors came from a man aged 35-49 years with primary liver carcinoma and hepatitis B virus infection.

In regard to this clonotype: Being one base from a much bigger clone, this may be a read error. The gene calls are TRBV4-3 and TRBJ2-3; 10 bases map to TRBD2. This CDR3 is built from 16 residues. The V gene's germline CDR1 is LGHNA and CDR2 YSLEER. The CDR3 reads CASSQEPSGGTDKQYF. For the CDR3, the DNA is TGCGCCAGCAGCCAAGAGCCTAGCGGGGGCACAGATAAGCAGTATTTT.

V is TRBV27 and J is TRBJ2-1; D possibly corresponds to TRBD2 (6 bases). CDR3 length: 16 amino acids. Germline assignment: CDR1 MNHEY and CDR2 SMNVEV (reference sequence). V was pared by 6 bases and J by 1 base, with 16 bases between. CDR3 loop: CASRQTSGPSYNEQFF. The DNA of the CDR3 is TGTGCCAGCAGACAGACTAGTGGACCTTCCTACAATGAGCAGTTCTTC.

The sample holds many counts of this clonotype. The chain joins TRBV12-3 or TRBV12-4 to TRBJ2-1; 7 nucleotides match TRBD2. This CDR3 spans 19 amino acids. With V trimmed by 7 bases and J by 6 bases, 24 bases remained unmatched. As DNA, the CDR3 is TGTGCCAGCACCCAGTTCTTGGACCCTCTCACCGGGAGGTCCAATGAGCAGTTCTTC. Protein product: CASTQFLDPLTGRSNEQFF.

Of note for this clonotype: A much more abundant neighbour one base away suggests this may be a read error. The DNA of the CDR3 is TGCAGCGTTGAACTCGGGACAGGAAATGAACAACTGTTTTTT. This encodes CSVELGTGNEQLFF. The chain employs TRBV29-1 and TRBJ1-4; TRBD1 aligns across 8 bases. CDR1 is SQVTM and CDR2 is ANQGSEA in the germline V gene. This CDR3 has 14 residues.

This clonotype was observed once. J is TRBJ2-1 and V is TRBV11-3; D not resolved. The CDR3 runs 15 residues. Trimming cost V 9 bases and J 2 bases, with 17 bases left between them. CDR1 SGHNT and CDR2 YENEEA come from the germline V gene. The CDR3 DNA follows: TGTGCCAGTAGGTTTAGCCCTACCCCCTACAATGAGCAGTTCTTC. Its protein is CASRFSPTPYNEQFF.

As regards this clonotype: A junction end diverges from the germline sequence, so it may reflect a read error. The chain joins TRBV10-3 to TRBJ2-5, with D hard to call. CDR3 length equals 12 residues. Germline CDR1 reads ENHRY; CDR2 reads SYGVKD. CDR3 in DNA: TGTGCCACCAGTGAAGCCGAGCAAGTGCAGTACTTC. This encodes CATSEAEQVQYF.

A few counts support this clonotype. One end of the junction does not line up with germline, which may come from a read error. The V call is TRBV11-2, the J call TRBJ2-7; D not certain. The CDR3 consists of 14 residues. Germline CDR1 reads SGHAT; CDR2 reads FQNNGV. The CDR3 sequence: CASSPSGLVYEQCF. The CDR3 DNA is TGTGCCAGCAGCCCCTCCGGGTTAGTCTACGAGCAGTGCTTC.

Worth noting for this clonotype: A much larger clone is a single base away; this may be a read error. The chain joins TRBV6-5 to TRBJ1-5; D possibly corresponds to TRBD1 (5 bases). This CDR3 has 13 residues. Germline loops: CDR1 MNHEY, CDR2 SVGAGI. The CDR3 DNA is TGTGCTATTTCTGCGGGGGAGACTCAGCCCCAGCATTTT. Its translation is CAISAGETQPQHF.

This clonotype has ten or more counts. V gene TRBV29-1 combines with J gene TRBJ2-6; no firm D call. There are 11 residues in the CDR3. Trimming took 6 bases from V and 4 from J, leaving 4 bases between them. Germline CDR1 SQVTM, CDR2 ANQGSEA. CDR3 DNA: TGCAGCGTGTCCGGGGCCAACGTCCTGACTTTC. Amino acids: CSVSGANVLTF.

This sequence joins TRBV5-5 and TRBJ2-2; 7 nucleotides align to TRBD1. CDR3 length: 16 residues. Losses at the gene ends were 1 base for V and 4 bases for J; bases not matched to a gene: 7. Germline V gene lookup returns CDR1 SGHKS and CDR2 YYEKEE (reference sequence). CDR3 sequence reads: CASSLRGQGATGELFF. The DNA for the CDR3 is TGTGCCAGCAGCTTGAGGGGGCAGGGAGCCACCGGGGAGCTGTTTTTT.

To note about this clonotype: The CDR3 carries no conserved terminal phenylalanine or tryptophan, so it likely arises from a read error. The chain recombines TRBV9 with TRBJ2-6; TRBD1 agrees at 12 bases. The CDR3 extends over 18 amino acids. Germline CDR1 and CDR2: SGDLS and YYNGEE. After removal of 0 bases from V and 3 bases from J, the junction contained 4 bases not matched to a gene. CDR3 protein: CASSVAGTGGLGANVLTS. CDR3 DNA sequence: TGTGCCAGCAGCGTAGCCGGGACAGGGGGCCTTGGGGCCAACGTCCTGACTTCC.

As to this clonotype: The junction departs from germline at one end; a sequencing error may be responsible. The J gene is TRBJ2-3, the V gene TRBV6-1, with 7 bases matching TRBD1. This CDR3 has 14 amino acids. In germline, CDR1 is MNHNS, CDR2 SASEGT. The CDR3: CVSKTGSSTDTQYF. The DNA of the CDR3 is TGTGTCAGCAAGACAGGGTCAAGCACAGATACGCAGTATTTT.

This clonotype has a single count. This may be a read error: a much more frequent sequence differs by one nucleotide. V and J are TRBV6-5 and TRBJ2-7; D gene unclear. The germline gives CDR1 MNHEY, CDR2 SVGAGI. The CDR3 runs to 14 residues. Written as DNA, the CDR3 is TGTGCCAGCAGTTACTCGTATAGCTCCTACGAGCAGCACTTC. Its translation: CASSYSYSSYEQHF.

This clonotype occurred a few times. The CDR3, as DNA: TGTGCCAGCAGCGTTTCAGGGGGGGTCAATCAGCCCCAGCATTTT. The encoded protein is CASSVSGGVNQPQHF. The chain is built from TRBV6-1 and TRBJ1-5; 7 nucleotides align to TRBD1. The CDR3 totals 15 residues. The V and J ends lost 6 bases and 3 bases, in that order; junction bases with no gene match: 8. CDR1 and CDR2 from the germline V gene are MNHNS and SASEGT.

Points on this clonotype: A read error may be the cause here, since a much bigger clone is one base away. This chain joins TRBV6-6 and TRBJ2-3; 8 bases are shared with TRBD1. With V trimmed by 11 bases and J by 1 base, 8 bases remained unmatched. Germline loops: CDR1 MNHNY, CDR2 SVGAGI (reference sequence). This CDR3 is 14 amino acids long. CDR3 DNA sequence: TGTGCCGGCGCGGACAGGGTGGGCACAGATACGCAGTATTTT. Translating it yields CAGADRVGTDTQYF.

With regard to this clonotype: An end of the junction differs from the germline gene, which may be a read error. V usage is TRBV6-5 and J usage is TRBJ2-2, with 9 bases lining up with TRBD2. This CDR3 has 15 residues. Looked up from germline, CDR1 is MNHEY and CDR2 is SVGAGI. CDR3 in amino acids: CATSEAAGGTGELFF. The CDR3 bases are TGTGCCACCAGTGAGGCAGCGGGAGGCACCGGGGAGCTGTTTTTT.

This clonotype was counted at least ten times. This sequence joins TRBV12-3 or TRBV12-4 and TRBJ2-5; 11 bases are shared with TRBD2. V lost 0 bases and J lost 1; bases outside the gene matches: 7. The length of the CDR3 is 18 residues. CDR3 bases: TGTGCCAGCAGTTTAGCTGCAGCCCTAGCGGGAGGCCAAGAGACCCAGTACTTC. Translation gives CASSLAAALAGGQETQYF.

In the case of this clonotype: The CDR3 does not end in the conserved phenylalanine or tryptophan, so this is likely a read error. In nucleotides, the CDR3 is TGTGCCAGCAGTACTATCGAAGCGGACGAGCAGTACATC. It specifies CASSTIEADEQYI. The chain has TRBV25-1 and TRBJ2-7; D is perhaps TRBD2 (5 bases). CDR3 length equals 13 residues. The germline CDR1 and CDR2 sequences are MGHDK and SYGVNS. Between the trimmed V and J ends, which lost 5 bases and 5 bases, there was a span of 13 bases.

This chain connects TRBV25-1 to TRBJ2-7, with 7 bases lining up with TRBD2. V was pared by 0 bases and J by 5 bases, with 13 bases of the junction left unmatched. Germline lookup yields CDR1 MGHDK and CDR2 SYGVNS. The CDR3 consists of 17 residues. The DNA of the CDR3 is TGTGCCAGCAGTGAATACGGAATTAGCGGGTTTTCCAACGAGCAGTACTTC. Its translation: CASSEYGISGFSNEQYF.

Notes on this clonotype: One end of the junction fails to match germline, which may point to a read error. The chain uses TRBV11-2 and TRBJ1-5; no clear D gene. The germline V gene encodes CDR1 SGHAT and CDR2 FQNNGV. The CDR3 contains 14 residues. The CDR3 bases are TGTACCAGCAGCATTGGACTTAGCAATCAGCCCCAGCATTTT. Translating it yields CTSSIGLSNQPQHF.

V gene TRBV6-1 combines with J gene TRBJ2-7; TRBD2 matches at 13 bases. Unmatched junction bases numbered 1, after V lost 1 base and J lost 4 bases. The CDR3 has 15 amino acids. CDR1 MNHNS and CDR2 SASEGT come from the germline V gene. In DNA form, the CDR3 reads TGTGCCAGCAGTGAAGGGACTAGCGGGAGTTACGAGCAGTACTTC. Residues: CASSEGTSGSYEQYF.

This clonotype was seen only a few times. The chain uses TRBV28 and TRBJ2-2; 8 nucleotides line up with TRBD1. V was pared by 2 bases and J by 6 bases, with 8 bases of the junction left unmatched. The CDR3 runs 16 residues. Germline assignment: CDR1 MDHEN and CDR2 SYDVKM. CDR3 sequence: CASSLTDRGGAGELFF. The CDR3 coding sequence is TGTGCCAGCAGTTTAACCGACAGGGGCGGAGCCGGGGAGCTGTTTTTT.

This clonotype showed up many times. The V gene is TRBV4-3, the J gene TRBJ2-7; no reliable D call. Germline CDR1 LGHNA, CDR2 YSLEER. Deletions cut 0 bases from V and 3 bases from J, with 12 bases between. The CDR3 length is 15 residues. The CDR3 sequence is CASSQDLRLFYEQYF. The DNA of the CDR3 is TGCGCCAGCAGCCAAGATTTACGACTCTTCTACGAGCAGTACTTC.

This clonotype was detected many times. The chain uses TRBV4-1 and TRBJ2-1; 8 positions match TRBD2. V lost 4 bases, J lost 7 bases, and 12 bases stayed unmatched. CDR1 and CDR2 (germline): MGHRA, YSYEKL. The CDR3 is 16 amino acids. The CDR3 reads CASSPRPSGSTNEQFF. The DNA of the CDR3 is TGCGCCAGCAGCCCACGCCCCAGCGGGAGTACGAATGAGCAGTTCTTC.

Regarding this clonotype: The junction departs from the called germline gene at one end, perhaps through a read error. V is TRBV11-1 and J is TRBJ2-1, with TRBD2 as a possible D gene (6 bases). Per germline, CDR1 SGHAT and CDR2 FQDESV (reference sequence). This CDR3 contains 15 residues. The CDR3 bases are TGTGCCAGCAGCTCTAGCGAGAGCTCCTACGATGAGGAGTTCTTC. Its protein product is CASSSSESSYDEEFF.

This clonotype has just one count. The conserved phenylalanine or tryptophan is not found at the CDR3 terminus, so this likely reflects a read error. The chain recombines TRBV11-2 with TRBJ1-6, with a possible D match to TRBD1 (6 bases). Germline V gene sequence: CDR1 SGHAT, CDR2 FQNNGV. The CDR3 totals 15 residues. V lost 5 bases and J 10 bases, leaving 18 bases between the germline ends. The CDR3 region has the DNA TGTGCCAGCAGCCCGGGACAATTTACGCGCTCACCCCTCCACTCT. As protein: CASSPGQFTRSPLHS.

V and J are TRBV5-1 and TRBJ2-2; 8 positions agree with TRBD1. CDR1 SGHRS and CDR2 YFSETQ come from the germline V gene. This CDR3 comprises 18 residues. J lost 2 bases, V lost 4 bases, and 13 bases had no gene match. The CDR3 nucleotides read TGCGCCAGCAGCCGTAACAGGGGGAGCGCCGCCAACACCGGGGAGCTGTTTTTT. This encodes CASSRNRGSAANTGELFF.

Worth noting for this clonotype: Compared with germline, one end of the junction differs, possibly owing to a read error. The chain is built from TRBV11-2 and TRBJ2-1, with 8 bases that match TRBD2. This CDR3 is 16 amino acids long. The germline V gene has CDR1 SGHAT and CDR2 FQNNGV. CDR3 DNA: TGTGCCAACAGCTTTCAAACCCTAGCGGGTAAAGATGAACAGTTCTTT. The encoded protein is CANSFQTLAGKDEQFF. Full variable domain (rest looked up from reference TRBV11-2 and TRBJ2-1): EAGVAQSPRYKIIEKRQSVAFWCNPISGHATLYWYQQILGQGPKLLIQFQNNGVVDDSQLPKDRFSAERLKGVDSTLKIQPAKLEDSAVYLCANSFQTLAGKDEQFFGPGTRLTVL.

Regarding this clonotype: Given a much more abundant clone one base away, this may be a read error. This chain joins TRBV6-5 and TRBJ1-2; a weak D match, TRBD1 (6 bases). This CDR3 region has 15 residues. Germline CDR1 reads MNHEY; CDR2 reads SVGAGI. CDR3 sequence: CASSSRGTSYYDYTF. The CDR3 DNA reads TGTGCCAGCAGTAGCAGGGGAACTTCCTACTATGACTACACCTTC.

Concerning this clonotype itself: Possible read error: a much larger clone is one base away. This rearrangement joins TRBV4-2 to TRBJ2-1; no clear D gene. The CDR3 is made up of 15 amino acids. In germline, CDR1 is LGHNA, CDR2 YNFKEQ. The CDR3 reads CASRQDPGTNNEQFF. The CDR3 region has the DNA TGTGCCAGCAGGCAAGACCCGGGCACGAACAATGAGCAGTTCTTC.

A note on this clonotype: A much larger clonotype is one base distant, so this may be a read error. The chain recombines TRBV12-3 or TRBV12-4 with TRBJ2-1; TRBD2 is a possible D gene (6 bases). Trimming shortened V by 9 bases and J by 6 bases, and 12 bases separated the two germline ends. There are 12 residues in the CDR3. The DNA for the CDR3 is TGTGCCAGGAAGGAGGGCGGCAATGAGCAGTTCTTC. Protein product: CARKEGGNEQFF.

About this clonotype: The CDR3 ends on some other residue instead of the conserved phenylalanine or tryptophan, so this is likely a read error. The gene calls are TRBV13 and TRBJ2-5; D might be TRBD1 (6 bases). This CDR3 spans 14 amino acids. Trimming pared 5 bases from V and 1 base from J, leaving 11 bases between. Germline V gene data show CDR1 as PRHDT and CDR2 as FYEKMQ (reference sequence). The CDR3 DNA follows: TGTGCCAGCAGCCACCAGACAGGCCAAGAGACCCAGTACCTC. It specifies CASSHQTGQETQYL.